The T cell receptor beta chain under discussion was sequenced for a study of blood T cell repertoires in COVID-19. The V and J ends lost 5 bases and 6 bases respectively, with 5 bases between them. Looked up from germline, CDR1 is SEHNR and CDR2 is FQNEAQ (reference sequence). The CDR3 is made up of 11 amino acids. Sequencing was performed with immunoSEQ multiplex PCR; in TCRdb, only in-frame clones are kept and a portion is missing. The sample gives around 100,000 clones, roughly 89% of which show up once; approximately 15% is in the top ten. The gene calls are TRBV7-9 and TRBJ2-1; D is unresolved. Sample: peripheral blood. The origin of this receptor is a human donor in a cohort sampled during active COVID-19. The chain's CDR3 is CASSNSNEQFF. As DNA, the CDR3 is TGTGCCAGCAGCAACAGCAATGAGCAGTTCTTC.